Sequencing of this T cell receptor beta chain was carried out in a study of blood T cell repertoires in COVID-19. Across the whole study: Samples representing acute and convalescent COVID-19 were sourced from the United States, Italy and Spain. The analysed material was cDNA or gDNA that came from T cells, B-cell-depleted T cells, or PBMCs.

Trimming removed 6 bases from V and 3 bases from J, with 14 bases in between. In germline, CDR1 is MNHNY, CDR2 SVGAGI (reference sequence). The CDR3 sequence is 14 residues long. Clones were read by immunoSEQ multiplex PCR, and TCRdb kept only the in-frame ones, dropping some. The profile shows roughly 140,000 clones, approximately 88% of them singletons. The clonotype originates from a human donor in a cohort sampled during active COVID-19. This chain connects TRBV6-6 to TRBJ1-2, with a tentative D call TRBD1 (6 bases). The sequenced sample was peripheral blood. The CDR3 reads CASRNGGRDYGYTF. The CDR3, as DNA: TGTGCCAGCAGAAATGGGGGCAGGGACTATGGCTACACCTTC.